These 9 T cell receptor beta chains were all obtained from the same sample, sequenced in a study of shared clonotypes between healthy human individuals. Positively selected for CCR7, the CD45RO-negative cells used as naive CD8 cells excluded terminally differentiated effector memory CD45RA+ cells. Sequencing was performed with immunoSEQ multiplex PCR; in TCRdb, only in-frame clones are kept and a portion is missing. The sample includes around 2,000,000 clones, about 95% of them seen just once. The sequencing input was naive CD8+ T cells sorted from blood. All receptors derive from a man between 18 and 29 years old in good health.

The V gene is TRBV4-1, the J gene TRBJ2-7; 9 bases align to TRBD2. This CDR3 is 17 amino acids long. CDR1 and CDR2 (germline): MGHRA, YSYEKL. J gave up 4 bases and V 0 bases, and 10 bases lay outside the gene matches. The CDR3: CASSQDLASGKIYEQYF. DNA of the CDR3: TGCGCCAGCAGCCAAGACCTAGCTAGCGGGAAGATATACGAGCAGTACTTC.

This clone was counted a few times. V and J are TRBV11-3 and TRBJ2-1, with 7 bases lining up with TRBD2. The V gene's germline CDR1 is SGHNT and CDR2 YENEEA. With V trimmed by 0 bases and J by 6 bases, 8 bases remained unmatched. There are 16 residues in the CDR3. The CDR3 is CASSLEGLPGANEQFF. The CDR3 bases are TGTGCCAGCAGCTTAGAGGGACTACCGGGCGCCAATGAGCAGTTCTTC.

Comment on this clone: This CDR3 is also generated by other DNA sequences in the sample. The chain has TRBV28 and TRBJ2-5; 10 nucleotides agree with TRBD2. The CDR3 extends over 15 amino acids. With 3 bases clipped from V and 2 bases from J, the junction kept 3 bases outside the gene matches. In germline, CDR1 is MDHEN, CDR2 SYDVKM. DNA for the CDR3: TGTGCCAGCAGTTTTCCAGCGGGGGGGCAAGAGACCCAGTACTTC. It encodes CASSFPAGGQETQYF. Full variable domain (remainder filled in from reference TRBV28 and TRBJ2-5): DVKVTQSSRYLVKRTGEKVFLECVQDMDHENMFWYRQDPGLGLRLIYFSYDVKMKEKGDIPEGYSVSREKKERFSLILESASTNQTSMYLCASSFPAGGQETQYFGPGTRLLVL.

The chain couples TRBV5-6 to TRBJ2-1; the D is unclear. The length of the CDR3 is 13 residues. V gave up 6 bases and J gave up 2 bases, with 9 bases separating them. Germline assignment: CDR1 SGHDT and CDR2 YYEEEE. Here the CDR3 reads CASTPNPYNEQFF. CDR3 nucleotides: TGTGCCAGCACCCCTAATCCCTACAATGAGCAGTTCTTC.

This chain joins TRBV19 and TRBJ2-5; D is unresolved. The CDR3 extends over 14 amino acids. V lost 5 bases to trimming and J lost 5 bases, with 15 bases between them. The germline V gene encodes CDR1 LNHDA and CDR2 SQIVND (reference sequence). CDR3 loop: CASSPLGFEETQYF. CDR3 nucleotides: TGTGCCAGTAGTCCTTTGGGTTTTGAGGAGACCCAGTACTTC.

V usage is TRBV29-1 and J usage is TRBJ2-2; a possible D gene is TRBD1 (7 bases). The CDR3 contains 15 residues. Germline loops: CDR1 SQVTM, CDR2 ANQGSEA. With 6 bases removed from V and 7 bases from J, the gap between germline ends came to 21 bases. The CDR3 DNA is TGCAGCGTGCTTGGGACAGCCTCCGGGGGCGGGGAGCTGTTTTTT. This codes for CSVLGTASGGGELFF.

V and J are TRBV5-6 and TRBJ2-7, with a weak D call TRBD1 (6 bases). This CDR3 comprises 14 residues. Trimming pared 2 bases from V and 3 bases from J, leaving 12 bases between. The germline gives CDR1 SGHDT, CDR2 YYEEEE. The CDR3 DNA sequence: TGTGCCAGCAGCTTAGCAGGGGATTACTACGAGCAGTACTTC. This sequence encodes CASSLAGDYYEQYF.

The chain joins TRBV9 to TRBJ2-5; maybe TRBD2 (6 bases). Trimming shortened V by 0 bases and J by 4 bases, and 13 bases separated the two germline ends. This CDR3 spans 15 amino acids. CDR1 is SGDLS and CDR2 is YYNGEE in the germline V gene. The CDR3 coding sequence is TGTGCCAGCAGCGTAGCGGGCGGGAACGGAGAGACCCAGTACTTC. Translating gives CASSVAGGNGETQYF.

This clone was detected once. The chain carries TRBV5-8 and TRBJ1-4; 7 nucleotides align to TRBD1. V lost 10 bases, J lost 5 bases, and 14 bases stayed unmatched. Germline V gene sequence: CDR1 SGHTS, CDR2 YDEGEE. The CDR3 has 15 residues. CDR3 in amino acids: CAGNRRQGNNEKLFF. The DNA of the CDR3 is TGTGCCGGAAACCGCAGACAGGGCAACAATGAAAAACTGTTTTTT.